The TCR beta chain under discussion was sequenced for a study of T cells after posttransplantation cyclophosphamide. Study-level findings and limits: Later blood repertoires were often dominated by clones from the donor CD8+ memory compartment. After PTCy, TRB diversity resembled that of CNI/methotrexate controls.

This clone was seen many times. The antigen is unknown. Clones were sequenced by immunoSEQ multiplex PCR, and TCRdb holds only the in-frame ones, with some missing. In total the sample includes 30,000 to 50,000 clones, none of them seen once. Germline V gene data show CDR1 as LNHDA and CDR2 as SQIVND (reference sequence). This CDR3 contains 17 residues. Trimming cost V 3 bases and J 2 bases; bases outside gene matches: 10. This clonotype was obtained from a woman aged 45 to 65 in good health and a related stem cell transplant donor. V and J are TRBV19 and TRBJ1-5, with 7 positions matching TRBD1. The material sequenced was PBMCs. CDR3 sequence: CASSILRQGTGNQPQHF. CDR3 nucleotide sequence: TGTGCCAGTAGTATTCTCCGACAGGGAACAGGCAATCAGCCCCAGCATTTT.